The rows below give T cell receptor beta chains drawn from one sample of a study of cytomegalovirus exposure and HLA in healthy donors. Assay: immunoSEQ multiplex PCR; the TCRdb copy retains only in-frame clones and omits some. The sample yields under 130,000 clones, roughly 79% seen once. Sequencing used PBMCs. The source is a male donor in good health and CMV-seronegative. CDR3s include the opening cysteine and the closing phenylalanine or tryptophan. D genes are given only for firm matches. Size is stated for part of the rows, as once, few or many counts, or as a class when the clone is expanded.

V gene	J gene	clone size	D gene	CDR3 DNA	CDR3 protein
TRBV5-1	TRBJ2-7	few	TRBD2	TGCGCCAGCAGCTTGGTGCTAGCGGGAGGACCTACCTACGAGCAGTACTTC	CASSLVLAGGPTYEQYF
TRBV6-6	TRBJ2-3	-	TRBD2	TGTGCCAGCGCACCCGTGGCGGGAGATAGCACAGATACGCAGTATTTT	CASAPVAGDSTDTQYF
TRBV7-9	TRBJ2-3	-	TRBD2	TGTGCCAGCAGCTCAGGGCTCGGGGGGACGCAGTATTTT	CASSSGLGGTQYF
TRBV5-4	TRBJ1-1	-	-	TGTGCCAGCAGCGCCCTTAAGGGAGGAGTGGACACTGAAGCTTTCTTT	CASSALKGGVDTEAFF
TRBV18	TRBJ2-5	once	-	TGTGCCAGCTCACGCGGTTCTGAGGAGACCCAGTACTTC	CASSRGSEETQYF
TRBV5-1	TRBJ1-2	-	-	TGCGCCAGCAGCTGGCAGGAAAACTATGGCTACACCTTC	CASSWQENYGYTF
TRBV10-3	TRBJ2-2	-	TRBD1	TGTGCCATCAGTGAGGGGACAGGGAACACCGGGGAGCTGTTTTTT	CAISEGTGNTGELFF
TRBV28	TRBJ2-3	-	-	TGTGCCAGCAGTTCACTTTCTTACAGCACAGATACGCAGTATTTT	CASSSLSYSTDTQYF
TRBV5-1	TRBJ2-7	-	TRBD1	TGCGCCAGCAGCTCTCGGGACAGGACCTACGAGCAGTACTTC	CASSSRDRTYEQYF
TRBV5-5	TRBJ1-1	-	TRBD1	TGTGCCAGCAGTTTCACAGGGGCTGAGAACACTGAAGCTTTCTTT	CASSFTGAENTEAFF
TRBV6-1	TRBJ2-1	once	TRBD1	TGTGCCAGCACCAGGGACAGGGGCTACAATGAGCAGTTCTTC	CASTRDRGYNEQFF
TRBV13	TRBJ2-1	-	TRBD2	TGTGCCAGCAGCTTCTTACGGCGGGAGGGAAATGAGCAGTTCTTC	CASSFLRREGNEQFF
TRBV7-3	TRBJ1-2	-	-	TGTGCCAGCAGCTTACAGGCGAACTATGGCTACACCTTC	CASSLQANYGYTF
TRBV18	TRBJ1-5	-	-	TGTGCCAGCTCACCACCCGGTCAGCCCCAGCATTTT	CASSPPGQPQHF
TRBV27	TRBJ1-1	once	TRBD1	TGTGCCAGCAGTGCCGCGGGACAGGGGAAAGCTTTCTTT	CASSAAGQGKAFF
TRBV28	TRBJ1-5	-	-	TGTGCCAGCATTACGGGGGGACAAGGGCAGCCCCAGCATTTT	CASITGGQGQPQHF
TRBV27	TRBJ1-2	few	TRBD1	TGTGCCAGCAGTGCCCGGACAGGGGCTAACTATGGCTACACCTTC	CASSARTGANYGYTF
TRBV27	TRBJ2-5	-	-	TGTGCCAGCAGCCCCTGGGGGCAGGGCCCCCAAGAGACCCAGTACTTC	CASSPWGQGPQETQYF
TRBV6-5	TRBJ2-2	-	TRBD2	TGTGCCAGCAGTAGGCGGGGGGACACCGGGGAGCTGTTTTTT	CASSRRGDTGELFF
TRBV27	TRBJ2-7	-	TRBD1	TGTGCCAGCAGTTCCCAAATGACAGGGTTTTTCTACGAGCAGTACTTC	CASSSQMTGFFYEQYF
TRBV27	TRBJ2-7	-	-	TGTGCCAGCAGTCCCCGACAGAACTACGAGCAGTACTTC	CASSPRQNYEQYF
TRBV5-1	TRBJ2-5	-	-	TGCGCCAGCAGCCCCGGACAGGGAGGGGAGACCCAGTACTTC	CASSPGQGGETQYF
TRBV7-6	TRBJ1-1	-	-	TGTGCCAGCAGCCAGGGAGGCCGCGGTCGGGTGTCTGAAGCTTTCTTT	CASSQGGRGRVSEAFF
TRBV6-4	TRBJ2-2	-	TRBD1	TGTGCCAGCAGTGGGGGGACAGAGAACACCGGGGAGCTGTTTTTT	CASSGGTENTGELFF
TRBV29-1	TRBJ1-1	-	-	TGCAGCGCCCTATCCGTAAACACTGAAGCTTTCTTT	CSALSVNTEAFF
TRBV5-5	TRBJ2-2	once	-	TGTGCCAGCAGCTTGGTGGTGGCAGGGGGGACCGGGGAGCTGTTTTTT	CASSLVVAGGTGELFF
TRBV6-1	TRBJ1-1	-	-	TGTGCCAGCAGTCTCGTGAACACTGAAGCTTTCTTT	CASSLVNTEAFF
TRBV14	TRBJ1-1	-	-	TGTGCCAGCAGCAGCACGGTTATAAACACTGAAGCTTTCTTT	CASSSTVINTEAFF
TRBV30	TRBJ2-2	-	TRBD2	TGTGCTTGCTTGGGGGGGAGAACCGGGGAGCTGTTTTTT	CACLGGRTGELFF
TRBV5-4	TRBJ1-2	-	-	TGTGCCAGCAGCTCGGGGGGAAACGACTATGGCTACACCTTC	CASSSGGNDYGYTF
TRBV7-9	TRBJ1-2	-	-	TGTTCCAGCAGTTTCCGGGACACAAACTATGGCTACACCTTC	CSSSFRDTNYGYTF
TRBV5-5	TRBJ1-1	-	TRBD1	TGTGCCAGCAGCTTGGTATCGCAGGGGGCTCGAGGCACTGAAGCTTTCTTT	CASSLVSQGARGTEAFF
TRBV5-1	TRBJ2-1	-	TRBD2	TGCGCCAGCAGCTTCCTATCTAGCGGGGATGAGCAGTTCTTC	CASSFLSSGDEQFF
TRBV19	TRBJ1-5	-	TRBD1	TGTGCCAGTACCACCTTGGTGCGGACAGGTAATCAGCCCCAGCATTTT	CASTTLVRTGNQPQHF
TRBV29-1	TRBJ2-7	-	TRBD2	TGCAGCGTGGGGGGGGAGGGAATGTACGAGCAGTACTTC	CSVGGEGMYEQYF
TRBV30	TRBJ1-5	once	TRBD1	TGTGCCTGGAGTGGGGGACAGAATAGCAATCAGCCCCAGCATTTT	CAWSGGQNSNQPQHF
TRBV5-1	TRBJ2-7	-	TRBD1	TGCGCCAGCAGCCCCACAGGGGGACCCTACGAGCAGTACTTC	CASSPTGGPYEQYF
TRBV6-5	TRBJ2-7	once	-	TGTGCCAGCAGCCGCGATGAAGATACCCTGGTGGAGCAGTACTTC	CASSRDEDTLVEQYF
TRBV30	TRBJ1-4	few	-	TGTGCCTGGAGTAGACCAGGCGAGGGTAGTAATGAAAAACTGTTTTTT	CAWSRPGEGSNEKLFF
TRBV5-6	TRBJ1-4	-	TRBD1	TGTGCCAGCAGCCAGACAGGGTCCAATGAAAAACTGTTTTTT	CASSQTGSNEKLFF
TRBV4-1	TRBJ1-4	-	-	TGCGCCAGCAGCCAAGGCGTTAATGAAAAACTGTTTTTT	CASSQGVNEKLFF
TRBV15	TRBJ2-7	-	TRBD2	TGTGCCACCAGCTCACGACTAGCGGGAGGGTTCCCCTACGAGCAGTACTTC	CATSSRLAGGFPYEQYF
TRBV27	TRBJ1-2	once	-	TGTGCCAGCAGTTTCGCAGGGATGAACGATGGCTACACCTTC	CASSFAGMNDGYTF
TRBV19	TRBJ2-3	-	TRBD2	TGTGCCAGTAGCTTAGCGGGAGGCCGATCCACAGATACGCAGTATTTT	CASSLAGGRSTDTQYF
TRBV6-1	TRBJ1-1	-	-	TGTGCCAGCACTGGACAGTTTGGGAACACTGAAGCTTTCTTT	CASTGQFGNTEAFF
TRBV7-3	TRBJ1-2	-	TRBD1	TGTGCCAGCAGCTCCTCGGGACAGGGGGGGTATGGCTACACCTTC	CASSSSGQGGYGYTF
TRBV4-1	TRBJ1-3	few	-	TGCGCCAGCAGCCACCCTCGCTCTGGAAACACCATATATTTT	CASSHPRSGNTIYF
TRBV5-4	TRBJ2-1	-	TRBD2	TGTGCCAGCAGCGGAGGGACTAGCGGGAGGAGCCTACACGGTGAGCAGTTCTTC	CASSGGTSGRSLHGEQFF
TRBV27	TRBJ1-5	-	-	TGTGCCAGCAGTCCCTTCAGGGTGGGACAGCCCCAGCATTTT	CASSPFRVGQPQHF
TRBV6-1	TRBJ2-5	once	TRBD2	TGTGCCAGCAGCGAAACCGGGACTACTATTCAAGAGACCCAGTACTTC	CASSETGTTIQETQYF
TRBV6-4	TRBJ2-2	-	TRBD2	TGTGCCAGCAGTGAACTAGCGGGAGTTGGCACCGGGGAGCTGTTTTTT	CASSELAGVGTGELFF
TRBV19	TRBJ2-7	-	TRBD1	TGTGCCAGTGGGCCGGGACAGGGGGCCTACGAGCAGTACTTC	CASGPGQGAYEQYF
TRBV27	TRBJ1-1	-	-	TGTGCCAGCAGTTCGTTTGGAGGGAACACTGAAGCTTTCTTT	CASSSFGGNTEAFF
TRBV2	TRBJ2-7	-	TRBD1	TGTGCCAGCAGTGTGGGACAGGGCACCTACGAGCAGTACTTC	CASSVGQGTYEQYF